The present TCR beta chain was sequenced within a study of cytomegalovirus exposure and HLA in healthy donors. Sequencing used immunoSEQ multiplex PCR; TCRdb keeps in-frame clones, though not all of them. The sample shows roughly 59,000 clones, roughly 94% of them seen only once. The CDR3 is 13 residues long. The germline CDR1 and CDR2 sequences are MGHDK and SYGVNS. V was clipped by 6 bases and J by 5 bases, with 13 bases between them. V is TRBV25-1 and J is TRBJ2-5; D possibly corresponds to TRBD1 (5 bases). The material sequenced was PBMCs. This receptor was identified in a woman younger than 35 in good health and CMV-seropositive. The CDR3 sequence: CASRQDMGETQYF. The CDR3 DNA sequence: TGTGCCAGCAGACAGGACATGGGGGAGACCCAGTACTTC.